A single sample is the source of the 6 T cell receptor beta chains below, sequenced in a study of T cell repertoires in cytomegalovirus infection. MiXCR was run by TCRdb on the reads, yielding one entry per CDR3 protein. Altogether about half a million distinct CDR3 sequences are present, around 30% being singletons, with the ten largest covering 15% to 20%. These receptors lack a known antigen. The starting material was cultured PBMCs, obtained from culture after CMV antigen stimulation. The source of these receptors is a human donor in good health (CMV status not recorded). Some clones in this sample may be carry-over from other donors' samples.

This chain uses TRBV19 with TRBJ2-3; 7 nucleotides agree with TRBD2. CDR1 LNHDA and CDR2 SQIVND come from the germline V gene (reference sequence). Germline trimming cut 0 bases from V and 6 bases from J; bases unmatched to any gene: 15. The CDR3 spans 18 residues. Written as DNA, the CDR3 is TGTGCCAGTAGTATAGACCCGACTAGCACCCTCGCAGGGGATACGCAGTATTTT. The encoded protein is CASSIDPTSTLAGDTQYF.

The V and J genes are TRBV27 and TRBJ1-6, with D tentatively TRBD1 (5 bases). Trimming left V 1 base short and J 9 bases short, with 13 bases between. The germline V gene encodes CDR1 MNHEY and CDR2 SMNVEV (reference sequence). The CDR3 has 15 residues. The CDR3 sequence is CASSLFREGGSPLHF. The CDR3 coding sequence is TGTGCCAGCAGTTTATTCAGGGAAGGTGGTTCACCCCTCCACTTT.

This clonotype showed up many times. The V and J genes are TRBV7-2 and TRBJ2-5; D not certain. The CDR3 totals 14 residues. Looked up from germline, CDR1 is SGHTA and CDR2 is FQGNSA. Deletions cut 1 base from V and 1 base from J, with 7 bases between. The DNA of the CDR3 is TGTGCCAGCAGCTTAGGAAGGGTCCAAGAGACCCAGTACTTC. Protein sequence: CASSLGRVQETQYF.

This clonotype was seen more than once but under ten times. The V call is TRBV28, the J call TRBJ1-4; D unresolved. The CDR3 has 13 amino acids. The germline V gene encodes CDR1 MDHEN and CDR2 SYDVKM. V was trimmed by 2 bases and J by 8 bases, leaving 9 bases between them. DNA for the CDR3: TGTGCCAGCAGTTTAGAGTATAACGAAAAACTGTTTTTT. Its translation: CASSLEYNEKLFF.

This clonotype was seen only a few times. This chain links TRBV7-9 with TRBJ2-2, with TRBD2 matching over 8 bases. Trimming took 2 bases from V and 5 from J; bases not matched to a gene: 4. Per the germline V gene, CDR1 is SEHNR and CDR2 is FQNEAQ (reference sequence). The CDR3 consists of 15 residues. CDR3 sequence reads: CASSLFSGRTGELFF. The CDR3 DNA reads TGTGCCAGCAGCTTATTCAGCGGGAGAACCGGGGAGCTGTTTTTT.

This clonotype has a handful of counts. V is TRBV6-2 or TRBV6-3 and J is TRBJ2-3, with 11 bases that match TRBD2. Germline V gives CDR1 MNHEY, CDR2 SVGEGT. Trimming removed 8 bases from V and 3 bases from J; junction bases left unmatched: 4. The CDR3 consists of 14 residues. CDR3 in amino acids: CASGGTSGTDTQYF. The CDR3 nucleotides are TGTGCCAGCGGAGGGACTAGCGGTACAGATACGCAGTATTTT.